These 28 T cell receptor beta chains were sequenced from one sample in a study of blood T cells in healthy people across ages. It was with a sample-barcoded 5' primer and a J-beta primer mix that a second PCR of about 6 to 11 cycles was run. Via MiXCR, TCRdb re-called the 5' RACE reads, giving one row per CDR3 protein. The sample shows over 1.5 million distinct CDR3 sequences, roughly 52% of them seen only once. Sequencing was done on a sample of blood. The receptors stem from a woman in her 40s in good health.

The V and J genes are TRBV6-2 or TRBV6-3 and TRBJ2-7, with D possibly called TRBD1 or TRBD2 (6 bases each). The CDR3 is made up of 13 amino acids. V was cut by 2 bases and J by 12 bases, with 17 bases left in between. Germline V gives CDR1 MNHEY, CDR2 SVGEGT. CDR3: CASSYGGPILAYF. The CDR3 coding sequence is TGTGCCAGCAGTTACGGGGGGCCCATTCTCGCGTACTTC.

This clonotype was seen a single time. The chain employs TRBV29-1 and TRBJ2-5; D possibly uses TRBD1 or TRBD2 (7 bases each). Germline CDR1 SQVTM, CDR2 ANQGSEA. This CDR3 has 14 amino acids. V dropped 3 bases and J dropped 4 bases, with 15 bases sitting between them. CDR3 sequence reads: CSVDNGEGAETQYF. The CDR3 bases are TGCAGCGTTGATAACGGGGAGGGGGCAGAGACCCAGTACTTC. Complete variable domain (other parts from reference TRBV29-1 and TRBJ2-5): SAVISQKPSRDICQRGTSLTIQCQVDSQVTMMFWYRQQPGQSLTLIATANQGSEATYESGFVIDKFPISRPNLTFSTLTVSNMSPEDSSIYLCSVDNGEGAETQYFGPGTRLLVL.

This clonotype was counted a few times. V usage is TRBV6-5 and J usage is TRBJ2-7, with a tentative D call TRBD1 (5 bases). CDR1 and CDR2 from the germline V gene are MNHEY and SVGAGI. The CDR3 sequence is 13 residues long. V dropped 2 bases and J dropped 5 bases, with 10 bases sitting between them. This CDR3 reads CASSYQGGDEQYF. Written as DNA, the CDR3 is TGTGCCAGCAGTTACCAGGGCGGCGACGAGCAGTACTTC.

This clonotype was observed a few times. A much larger clone lies one base from this, so it may be a read error. The rearrangement uses TRBV10-3 and TRBJ2-1; D gene ambiguous. V lost 1 base to trimming and J lost 0 bases, with 10 bases between them. The CDR3 totals 16 residues. Germline CDR1 is ENHRY and CDR2 is SYGVKD. As DNA, the CDR3 is TGTGCCATCAGTGAGTTTGCCCAATTCTCCTACAATGAGCAGTTCTTC. Protein sequence: CAISEFAQFSYNEQFF.

The chain has TRBV3-1 and TRBJ2-5; TRBD2 agrees at 9 bases. The ends lost 0 bases at V and 6 bases at J; junction bases unmatched: 11. CDR1 is LGHDT, CDR2 YNNKEL, per germline (reference sequence). The CDR3 runs 17 residues. This CDR3 reads CASSQDRSGGGAQTQYF. As DNA, the CDR3 is TGTGCCAGCAGCCAAGACCGGTCCGGCGGGGGGGCACAGACCCAGTACTTC.

The CDR3 DNA sequence: TGTGCCAGCAGCTCGGGACCGATGACCCGGAATACCTATGGCTACACCTTC. Protein product: CASSSGPMTRNTYGYTF. The chain combines TRBV7-2 with TRBJ1-2; a weak D match, TRBD1 (5 bases). The V end was cut by 4 bases, the J end by 4 bases, with 22 bases between. The CDR3 extends over 17 amino acids. The germline V gene encodes CDR1 SGHTA and CDR2 FQGNSA.

This clonotype was found a few times. The V and J genes are TRBV5-1 and TRBJ2-3; the match to TRBD1 covers 10 bases. Germline V CDR1 and CDR2: SGHRS, YFSETQ. V gave up 0 bases and J gave up 5 bases; unmatched junction bases: 3. This CDR3 region has 15 residues. This CDR3 reads CASSLAGTGVDTQYF. CDR3 nucleotides: TGCGCCAGCAGCTTGGCCGGGACAGGGGTAGATACGCAGTATTTT.

This clonotype was observed a handful of times. The rearrangement links TRBV12-3 or TRBV12-4 to TRBJ2-4; weak D call: TRBD2 (6 bases). This CDR3 spans 12 amino acids. V was cut by 8 bases and J by 7 bases, with 12 bases left in between. The CDR3 loop is CASGLRRNIQYF. The CDR3 DNA follows: TGTGCCAGCGGACTAAGGAGGAACATTCAGTACTTC.

The J gene is TRBJ2-3, the V gene TRBV6-2 or TRBV6-3; tentative D call: TRBD1 (5 bases). Germline V gives CDR1 MNHEY, CDR2 SVGEGT. This CDR3 is 14 amino acids long. Trimming stripped 2 bases from V and 5 bases from J, with 11 bases between. The DNA of the CDR3 is TGTGCCAGCAGTTACCCCAGGGCGGTAGATACGCAGTATTTT. The encoded protein is CASSYPRAVDTQYF.

The chain combines TRBV7-2 with TRBJ1-2, with D unresolved. The germline V gene encodes CDR1 SGHTA and CDR2 FQGNSA. V lost 5 bases to trimming and J lost 10 bases, with 20 bases between them. The CDR3 runs to 14 residues. CDR3 coding DNA: TGTGCCAGCAGCGCTGGACCAGGCTCTATGTACTACACCTTC. Protein: CASSAGPGSMYYTF.

On this clonotype itself: Possible read error: a much larger clone is one base away. V usage is TRBV7-2 and J usage is TRBJ2-7; no clear D. Germline V gene data show CDR1 as SGHTA and CDR2 as FQGNSA. The CDR3 spans 13 residues. V was pared by 5 bases and J by 6 bases, with 14 bases between. This CDR3 is CASSVASGREQYF. Here the CDR3 DNA reads TGTGCCAGCAGCGTGGCTTCAGGACGCGAGCAGTACTTC.

This clonotype was seen a few times. The rearrangement links TRBV12-5 to TRBJ1-2, with 12 bases identical to TRBD1. V was pared by 5 bases and J by 7 bases, with 11 bases of the junction left unmatched. The germline V gene encodes CDR1 LGHNT and CDR2 FRNRAP. CDR3 length: 16 residues. The CDR3 nucleotides read TGTGCTAGTGGTCGGGACAGGGGGCGCTTTTTTTCTGGCTACACCTTC. Its translation is CASGRDRGRFFSGYTF.

This chain links TRBV20-1 with TRBJ2-6, with D hard to call. The CDR3 spans 14 residues. With 3 bases removed from V and 0 bases from J, the gap between germline ends came to 6 bases. CDR1 and CDR2 from the germline V gene are DFQATT and SNEGSKA (reference sequence). CDR3 sequence (DNA): TGCAGTGCTAGCGCAAGCTCTGGGGCCAACGTCCTGACTTTC. Translation: CSASASSGANVLTF.

This clonotype occurred a few times. V is TRBV4-2 and J is TRBJ2-1, with D unclear. V gave up 0 bases and J gave up 0 bases, with 9 bases separating them. CDR1 is LGHNA, CDR2 YNFKEQ, per germline. The CDR3 contains 16 residues. CDR3 nucleotide sequence: TGTGCCAGCAGCCAAGATTTTCGAAGCTCCTACAATGAGCAGTTCTTC. Its translation: CASSQDFRSSYNEQFF.

A few counts support this clonotype. The chain is built from TRBV9 and TRBJ2-3; 7 bases are shared with TRBD1. The CDR3 length is 16 residues. V trimming: 3 bases; J trimming: 4 bases; junction bases outside the gene matches: 11. The V gene's germline CDR1 is SGDLS and CDR2 YYNGEE. This chain's CDR3 is CASSAETGLGADTQYF. The CDR3 nucleotides are TGTGCCAGCAGCGCCGAGACAGGGCTTGGGGCAGATACGCAGTATTTT.

Here the CDR3 reads CASSSTGFFEQYF. CDR3 DNA: TGTGCCAGCAGCTCTACAGGGTTTTTCGAGCAGTACTTC. This chain connects TRBV5-6 to TRBJ2-5; possible D gene TRBD1, 6 bases. The J call is uncertain, as TRBJ2-7 better fits the DNA end. The germline CDR1 and CDR2 sequences are SGHDT and YYEEEE. The CDR3 consists of 13 residues.

This chain connects TRBV9 to TRBJ1-2; 7 bases are shared with TRBD1. The length of the CDR3 is 15 residues. The germline gives CDR1 SGDLS, CDR2 YYNGEE. V was pared by 0 bases and J by 9 bases, with 11 bases of the junction left unmatched. The CDR3 protein is CASSVVVGGSSRYTF. The CDR3 nucleotides read TGTGCCAGCAGCGTAGTGGTAGGGGGCTCCTCCCGCTACACCTTC.

CDR3 nucleotides: TGTGCCAGCAGTTACCGGGCCACAGGGGGTGCCGAAGAGACCCAGTACTTC. Encoded protein: CASSYRATGGAEETQYF. This chain links TRBV6-5 with TRBJ2-5; 8 bases are shared with TRBD1. V gave up 2 bases and J gave up 3 bases; unmatched junction bases: 11. The V gene's germline CDR1 is MNHEY and CDR2 SVGAGI. The CDR3 loop spans 17 amino acids.

This clonotype was counted only a few times. The J gene is TRBJ2-1, the V gene TRBV13, with TRBD1 matching 10 bases. Losses at the gene ends were 4 bases for V and 6 bases for J; bases not matched to a gene: 6. Germline V gene data show CDR1 as PRHDT and CDR2 as FYEKMQ (reference sequence). The CDR3 consists of 15 residues. This chain's CDR3 is CASSSGTGVSNEQFF. DNA of the CDR3: TGTGCCAGCAGCTCTGGGACAGGGGTAAGCAATGAGCAGTTCTTC.

This clonotype was seen only a few times. V usage is TRBV3-1 and J usage is TRBJ2-7; the D gene could be TRBD1 or TRBD2 (6 bases each). The CDR3 runs to 15 residues. Germline V lookup: CDR1 LGHDT, CDR2 YNNKEL (reference sequence). V dropped 1 base and J dropped 5 bases, with 15 bases sitting between them. The CDR3 sequence: CASSQVGGGPDEQYF. The CDR3 DNA reads as TGTGCCAGCAGCCAAGTAGGTGGGGGGCCTGACGAGCAGTACTTC.

This clonotype was seen more than once but under ten times. V usage is TRBV29-1 and J usage is TRBJ2-1; D possibly corresponds to TRBD1 (6 bases). This CDR3 contains 15 residues. V was pared by 7 bases and J by 7 bases, with 23 bases between. Germline assignment: CDR1 SQVTM and CDR2 ANQGSEA. CDR3 nucleotide sequence: TGCAGCGGGAAAGAGGGGACACCCTCCCTGAATGAGCAGTTCTTC. Its translation is CSGKEGTPSLNEQFF.

This clonotype was detected once. The rearrangement uses TRBV20-1 and TRBJ2-2, with 10 positions matching TRBD2. The CDR3 runs 15 residues. Trimming at V came to 6 bases and at J to 3 bases, leaving 7 bases not matched to a gene. Germline V gene lookup returns CDR1 DFQATT and CDR2 SNEGSKA (reference sequence). CDR3 in amino acids: CSAPWTSGHTGELFF. CDR3 sequence (DNA): TGCAGTGCCCCCTGGACTAGCGGCCACACCGGGGAGCTGTTTTTT.

In this sample, this clonotype turned up many times. This chain joins TRBV29-1 and TRBJ2-5, with D perhaps TRBD2 (6 bases). The germline CDR1 and CDR2 sequences are SQVTM and ANQGSEA. This CDR3 contains 11 residues. V lost 4 bases, J lost 7 bases, and 10 bases lay in between. In nucleotides, the CDR3 is TGCAGCGTTGTTCCCGGGGGGACCCAGTACTTC. The encoded protein is CSVVPGGTQYF.

The chain employs TRBV6-1 and TRBJ2-5; unclear D gene. The DNA end lines up better with TRBJ2-7; the J call may be wrong. The CDR3 extends over 14 amino acids. Germline V gene sequence: CDR1 MNHNS, CDR2 SASEGT. The CDR3 DNA is TGTGCCAGCAACGTTGGTCCGATGGCCTACGAGCAGTACTTC. It translates to CASNVGPMAYEQYF.

The chain recombines TRBV11-2 with TRBJ2-1; TRBD2 matches at 14 bases. Germline V gene data show CDR1 as SGHAT and CDR2 as FQNNGV. The V and J ends lost 3 bases and 3 bases, in that order; junction bases with no gene match: 7. The CDR3 loop spans 18 amino acids. CDR3 protein: CASSFPRLAGGFYNEQFF. In nucleotides, the CDR3 is TGTGCCAGCAGCTTCCCAAGACTAGCGGGGGGGTTCTACAATGAGCAGTTCTTC.

The table lists this clonotype with a count of one. The rearrangement joins TRBV7-2 to TRBJ1-2; D remains ambiguous. The CDR3 loop spans 15 amino acids. Germline CDR1 and CDR2: SGHTA and FQGNSA. With 3 bases removed from V and 0 bases from J, the gap between germline ends came to 11 bases. Here the CDR3 DNA reads TGTGCCAGCAGCTTTGCACAGAGCCCTAACTATGGCTACACCTTC. This translates into CASSFAQSPNYGYTF.

A few counts support this clonotype. V gene TRBV12-3 or TRBV12-4 combines with J gene TRBJ2-4; D is possibly TRBD1 (6 bases). The end of the DNA aligns better with TRBJ2-7, so the J call may be wrong. The CDR3 consists of 15 residues. CDR3 coding DNA: TGTGCCAGCAGATCAACAGGGTCCGTACGCTACGAGCAGTACTTC. Its protein product is CASRSTGSVRYEQYF.

There are a few counts of this clonotype. The chain is built from TRBV15 and TRBJ2-4; D may be TRBD1 (6 bases). The end of the DNA fits TRBJ2-5 better, so the J call may be wrong. There are 14 residues in the CDR3. CDR1 is LNHNV, CDR2 YYDKDF, per germline (reference sequence). Here the CDR3 DNA reads TGTGCCACCAGCAGAGCAGGGGCGTCGGAGACCCAGTACTTC. Residues: CATSRAGASETQYF.